These 5 T cell receptor beta chains were all obtained from the same sample, sequenced in a study of T cell responses to AZD1222 COVID-19 vaccine. Only in-frame clones appear in the TCRdb table, and some are missing; sequencing was by immunoSEQ multiplex PCR. The sample consists of some 130,000 clones, roughly 93% of them appearing once. The starting material was peripheral blood, obtained 28 days after the second AZD1222 dose. The receptors stem from an adult who received the AZD1222 COVID-19 vaccine.

In its sample, this clone was seen once. The gene calls are TRBV7-7 and TRBJ2-7; TRBD1 aligns across 7 bases. Germline assignment: CDR1 SSHAT and CDR2 FNYEAQ (reference sequence). CDR3 length: 16 amino acids. V was clipped by 1 base and J by 2 bases; unmatched bases: 8. In nucleotides, the CDR3 is TGTGCCAGCAGCTTAGACACCGGGACAGATGCCTACGAGCAGTACTTC. It yields the protein CASSLDTGTDAYEQYF.

The chain uses TRBV2 and TRBJ1-1; D not resolved. There are 13 residues in the CDR3. CDR1 and CDR2 from the germline V gene are SNHLY and FYNNEI. V was pared by 11 bases and J by 1 base, with 14 bases between. The CDR3, as DNA: TGTGCCGTTCACCGATTCCAGAACACTGAAGCTTTCTTT. Residues: CAVHRFQNTEAFF.

V gene TRBV13 combines with J gene TRBJ2-5, with a tentative D call TRBD1 (5 bases). This CDR3 comprises 15 residues. Germline CDR1 is PRHDT and CDR2 is FYEKMQ (reference sequence). With 5 bases removed from V and 2 bases from J, the gap between germline ends came to 15 bases. The CDR3 region is CASSVGQGWQETQYF. The CDR3 DNA sequence: TGTGCCAGCAGCGTGGGGCAGGGTTGGCAAGAGACCCAGTACTTC.

The V call is TRBV18, the J call TRBJ1-3, with D uncertain. The CDR3 loop spans 16 amino acids. V lost 4 bases and J lost 4, with 17 bases in between. Germline V gives CDR1 KGHSH, CDR2 LQKENI. Here the CDR3 reads CASSLNPGPSGNTIYF. For the CDR3, the DNA is TGTGCCAGCTCACTGAATCCCGGGCCGTCCGGAAACACCATATATTTT. Complete variable domain (other parts from reference TRBV18 and TRBJ1-3): NAGVMQNPRHLVRRRGQEARLRCSPMKGHSHVYWYRQLPEEGLKFMVYLQKENIIDESGMPKERFSAEFPKEGPSILRIQQVVRGDSAAYFCASSLNPGPSGNTIYFGEGSWLTVV.

This chain uses TRBV11-3 with TRBJ2-1; possibly TRBD2 for D (5 bases). V lost 1 base to trimming and J lost 9 bases, with 7 bases between them. The CDR3 consists of 12 residues. Germline loops: CDR1 SGHNT, CDR2 YENEEA. The CDR3 coding sequence is TGTGCCAGCAGCTTAGGGGGAGTTGAGCAGTTCTTC. Translated, it gives CASSLGGVEQFF.